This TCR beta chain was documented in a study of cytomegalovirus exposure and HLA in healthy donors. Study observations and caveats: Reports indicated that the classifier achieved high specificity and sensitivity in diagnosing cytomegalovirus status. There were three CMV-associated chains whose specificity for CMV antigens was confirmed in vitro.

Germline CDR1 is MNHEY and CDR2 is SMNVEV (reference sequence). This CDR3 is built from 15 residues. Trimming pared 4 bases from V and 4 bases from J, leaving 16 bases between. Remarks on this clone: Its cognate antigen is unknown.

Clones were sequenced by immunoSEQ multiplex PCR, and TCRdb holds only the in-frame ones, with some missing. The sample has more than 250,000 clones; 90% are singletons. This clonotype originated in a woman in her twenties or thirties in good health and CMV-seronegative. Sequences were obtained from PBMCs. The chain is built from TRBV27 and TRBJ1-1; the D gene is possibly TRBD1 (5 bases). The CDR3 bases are TGTGCCAGCAGTTCATTGGGGGGAAGAGGCACTGAAGCTTTCTTT. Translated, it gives CASSSLGGRGTEAFF.